Sequencing of this T cell receptor beta chain was carried out in a study of technical replicates of blood from several donors. This CDR3 is built from 15 residues. The germline V gene has CDR1 SGDLS and CDR2 YYNGEE. Trimming removed 0 bases from V and 5 bases from J; junction bases left unmatched: 5. Data came from immunoSEQ multiplex PCR; TCRdb stores just in-frame clones and leaves some out. The data hold 40,000 to 65,000 clones, with roughly 86% observed a single time. The V and J genes are TRBV9 and TRBJ2-5, with 9 nucleotides matching TRBD2. The receptor comes from a human donor in good health. Some clones in this sample may be carry-over from other donors' samples. Sequencing used PBMCs. For the CDR3, the DNA is TGTGCCAGCAGCGTAGGGCTAGCGGGGAGGGAGACCCAGTACTTC. Translation gives CASSVGLAGRETQYF.